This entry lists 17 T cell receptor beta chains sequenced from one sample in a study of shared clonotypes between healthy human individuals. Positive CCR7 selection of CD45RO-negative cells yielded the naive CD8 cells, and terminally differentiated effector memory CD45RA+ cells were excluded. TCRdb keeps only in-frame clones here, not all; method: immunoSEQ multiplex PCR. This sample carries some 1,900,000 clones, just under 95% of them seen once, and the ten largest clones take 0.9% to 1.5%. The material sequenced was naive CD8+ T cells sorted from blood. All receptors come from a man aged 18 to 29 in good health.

Here the CDR3 DNA reads TGTGCCAGCAGCGTGGGGTTAGATACGCAGTATTTT. As protein: CASSVGLDTQYF. The rearrangement links TRBV7-3 to TRBJ2-3, with D unclear. The CDR3 is 12 amino acids. CDR1 is SGHTA and CDR2 is FQGTGA in the germline V gene. Trimming removed 5 bases at V and 5 bases at J, with 8 bases between.

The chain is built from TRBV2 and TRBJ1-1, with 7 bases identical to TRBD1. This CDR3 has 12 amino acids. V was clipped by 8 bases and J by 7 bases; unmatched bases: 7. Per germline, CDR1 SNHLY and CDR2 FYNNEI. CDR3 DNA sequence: TGTGCCAGCGACAGGGAGGGAGATGAAGCTTTCTTT. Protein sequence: CASDREGDEAFF.

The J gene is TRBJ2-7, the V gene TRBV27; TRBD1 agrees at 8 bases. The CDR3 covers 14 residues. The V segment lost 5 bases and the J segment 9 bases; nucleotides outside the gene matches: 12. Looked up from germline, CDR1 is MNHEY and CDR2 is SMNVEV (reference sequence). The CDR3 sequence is CASSLRTGSNTQYF. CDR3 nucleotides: TGTGCCAGCAGTCTCCGGACAGGGTCCAATACGCAGTACTTC.

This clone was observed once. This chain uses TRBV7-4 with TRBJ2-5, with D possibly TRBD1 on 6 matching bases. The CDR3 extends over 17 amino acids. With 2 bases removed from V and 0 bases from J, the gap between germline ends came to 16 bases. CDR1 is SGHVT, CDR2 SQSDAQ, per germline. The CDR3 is CASSLKGGRAYQETQYF. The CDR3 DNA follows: TGTGCCAGCAGCTTAAAAGGGGGTCGGGCCTACCAAGAGACCCAGTACTTC. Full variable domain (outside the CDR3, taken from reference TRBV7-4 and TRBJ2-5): GAGVSQSPRYKVAKRGRDVALRCDSISGHVTLYWYRQTLGQGSEVLTYSQSDAQRDKSGRPSGRFSAERPERSVSTLKIQRTEQGDSAVYLCASSLKGGRAYQETQYFGPGTRLLVL.

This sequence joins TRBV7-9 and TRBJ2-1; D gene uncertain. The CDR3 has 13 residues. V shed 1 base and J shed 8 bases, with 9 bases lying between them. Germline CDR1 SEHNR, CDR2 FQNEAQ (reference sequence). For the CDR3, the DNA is TGTGCCAGCAGCTTAGTTAAGGCCTATGAGCAGTTCTTC. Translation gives CASSLVKAYEQFF.

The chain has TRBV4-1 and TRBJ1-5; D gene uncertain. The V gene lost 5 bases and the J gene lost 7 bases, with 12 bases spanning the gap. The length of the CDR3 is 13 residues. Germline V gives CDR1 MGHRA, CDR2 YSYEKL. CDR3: CASSSRVGQPQHF. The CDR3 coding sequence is TGCGCCAGCAGCTCGAGGGTCGGGCAGCCCCAGCATTTT.

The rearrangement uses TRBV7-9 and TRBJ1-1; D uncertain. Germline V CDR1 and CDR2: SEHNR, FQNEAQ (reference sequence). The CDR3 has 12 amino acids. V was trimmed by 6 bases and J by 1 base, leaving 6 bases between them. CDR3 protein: CASREGNTEAFF. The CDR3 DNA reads TGTGCCAGCAGGGAGGGGAACACTGAAGCTTTCTTT.

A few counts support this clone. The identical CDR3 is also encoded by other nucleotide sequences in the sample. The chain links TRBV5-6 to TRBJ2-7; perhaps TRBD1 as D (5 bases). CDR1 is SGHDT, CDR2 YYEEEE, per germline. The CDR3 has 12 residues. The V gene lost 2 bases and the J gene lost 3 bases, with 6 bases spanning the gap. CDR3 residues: CASSLQDYEQYF. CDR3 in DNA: TGTGCCAGCAGCTTACAGGACTACGAGCAGTACTTC.

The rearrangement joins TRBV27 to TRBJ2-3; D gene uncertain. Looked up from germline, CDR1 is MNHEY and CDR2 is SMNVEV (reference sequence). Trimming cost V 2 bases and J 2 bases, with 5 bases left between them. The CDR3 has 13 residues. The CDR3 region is CASSLLITDTQYF. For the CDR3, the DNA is TGTGCCAGCAGTTTACTGATCACAGATACGCAGTATTTT.

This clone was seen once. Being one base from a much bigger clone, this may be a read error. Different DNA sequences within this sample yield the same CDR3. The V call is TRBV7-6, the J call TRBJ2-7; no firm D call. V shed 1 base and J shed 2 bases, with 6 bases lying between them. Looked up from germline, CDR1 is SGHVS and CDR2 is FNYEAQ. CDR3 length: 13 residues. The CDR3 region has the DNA TGTGCCAGCAGCTTAGACAGCACCTACGAGCAGTACTTC. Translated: CASSLDSTYEQYF.

CDR3 DNA: TGTGCCAGCAGCTTAACTAGCGGGGGGCCTACCGGGGAGCTGTTTTTT. Amino acid sequence: CASSLTSGGPTGELFF. The J gene is TRBJ2-2, the V gene TRBV7-9, with TRBD2 matching over 12 bases. The V segment lost 2 bases and the J segment 5 bases; nucleotides outside the gene matches: 3. Germline V gene lookup returns CDR1 SEHNR and CDR2 FQNEAQ (reference sequence). This CDR3 has 16 residues.

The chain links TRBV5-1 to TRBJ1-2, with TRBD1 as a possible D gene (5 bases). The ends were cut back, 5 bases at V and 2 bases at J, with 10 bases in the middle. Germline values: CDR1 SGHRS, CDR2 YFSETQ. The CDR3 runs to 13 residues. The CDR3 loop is CASSEGLNYGYTF. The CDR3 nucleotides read TGCGCCAGCAGTGAGGGGCTCAACTATGGCTACACCTTC.

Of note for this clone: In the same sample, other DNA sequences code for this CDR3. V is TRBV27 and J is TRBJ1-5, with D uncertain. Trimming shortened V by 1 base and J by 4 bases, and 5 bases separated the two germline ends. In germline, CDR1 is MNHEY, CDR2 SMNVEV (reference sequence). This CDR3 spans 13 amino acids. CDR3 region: CASSLWPNQPQHF. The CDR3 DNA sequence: TGTGCCAGCAGTTTATGGCCGAATCAGCCCCAGCATTTT.

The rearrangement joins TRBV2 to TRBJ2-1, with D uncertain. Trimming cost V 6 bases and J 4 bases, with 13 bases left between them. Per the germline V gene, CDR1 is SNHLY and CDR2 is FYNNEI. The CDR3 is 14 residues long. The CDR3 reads CASSERLSYNEQFF. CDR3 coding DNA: TGTGCCAGCAGCGAGAGGTTGTCTTACAATGAGCAGTTCTTC.

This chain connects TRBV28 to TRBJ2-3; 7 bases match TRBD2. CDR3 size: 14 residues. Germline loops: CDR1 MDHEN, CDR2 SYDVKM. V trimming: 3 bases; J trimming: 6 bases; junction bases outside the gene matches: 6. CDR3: CASSFPGGPDTQYF. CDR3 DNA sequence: TGTGCCAGCAGTTTCCCGGGAGGCCCGGATACGCAGTATTTT. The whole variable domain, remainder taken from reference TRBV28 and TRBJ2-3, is DVKVTQSSRYLVKRTGEKVFLECVQDMDHENMFWYRQDPGLGLRLIYFSYDVKMKEKGDIPEGYSVSREKKERFSLILESASTNQTSMYLCASSFPGGPDTQYFGPGTRLTVL.

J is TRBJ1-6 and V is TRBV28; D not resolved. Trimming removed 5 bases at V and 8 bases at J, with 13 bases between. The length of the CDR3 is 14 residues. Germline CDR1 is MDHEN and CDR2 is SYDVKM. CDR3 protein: CASSLSVGYSPLHF. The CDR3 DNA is TGTGCCAGCAGTCTGTCCGTTGGCTATTCACCCCTCCACTTT. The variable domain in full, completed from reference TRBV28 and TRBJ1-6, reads DVKVTQSSRYLVKRTGEKVFLECVQDMDHENMFWYRQDPGLGLRLIYFSYDVKMKEKGDIPEGYSVSREKKERFSLILESASTNQTSMYLCASSLSVGYSPLHFGNGTRLTVT.

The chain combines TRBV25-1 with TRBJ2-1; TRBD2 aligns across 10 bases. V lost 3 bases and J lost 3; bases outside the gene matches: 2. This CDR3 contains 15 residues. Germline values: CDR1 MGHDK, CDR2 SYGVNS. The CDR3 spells CASSELAGVYNEQFF. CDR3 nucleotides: TGTGCCAGCAGTGAGCTAGCGGGGGTCTACAATGAGCAGTTCTTC.